This T cell receptor beta chain was recorded in a study of CD8 T cells in ankylosing spondylitis. Study observations and caveats: Reportedly, disease-linked clones are significantly enriched in ankylosing spondylitis patients' matched synovial fluid. Disease-linked clones, CD8+, were relatively rare in peripheral blood. Typical of ankylosing spondylitis blood, it appeared, was a TCR beta motif of eight highly homologous variants.

Germline V gene lookup returns CDR1 MNHEY and CDR2 SMNVEV (reference sequence). The CDR3 length is 14 residues. Between the trimmed V and J ends, which lost 7 bases and 0 bases, there was a span of 10 bases. TCRdb re-called the 5' RACE reads with MiXCR, one entry per CDR3 protein. This sample has approximately 300,000 distinct CDR3 sequences, with about 20% found just once. Regarding this clonotype: Its antigen remains unknown. A much larger clonotype is one base distant, so this may be a read error.

The receptor comes from a male donor with ankylosing spondylitis or in good health (not recorded which). The sample was blood, either unsorted or a sorted T cell fraction (not recorded which). This chain joins TRBV27 and TRBJ2-1; a weak D match, TRBD2 (6 bases). The CDR3: CASIWGVSYNEQFF. For the CDR3, the DNA is TGTGCCAGCATATGGGGGGTCTCCTACAATGAGCAGTTCTTC.